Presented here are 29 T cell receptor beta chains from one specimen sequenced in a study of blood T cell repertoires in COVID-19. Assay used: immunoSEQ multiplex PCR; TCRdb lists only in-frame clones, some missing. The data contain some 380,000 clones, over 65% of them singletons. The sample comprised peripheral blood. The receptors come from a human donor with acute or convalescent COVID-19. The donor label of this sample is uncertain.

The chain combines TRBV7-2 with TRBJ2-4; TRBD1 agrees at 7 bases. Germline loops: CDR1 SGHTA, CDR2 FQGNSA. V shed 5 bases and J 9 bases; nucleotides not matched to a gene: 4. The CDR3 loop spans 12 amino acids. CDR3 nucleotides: TGTGCCAGCAGCAACACAGGGGCCATTCAGTACTTC. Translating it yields CASSNTGAIQYF. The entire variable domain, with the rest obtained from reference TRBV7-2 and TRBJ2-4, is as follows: GAGVSQSPSNKVTEKGKDVELRCDPISGHTALYWYRQSLGQGLEFLIYFQGNSAPDKSGLPSDRFSAERTGGSVSTLTIQRTQQEDSAVYLCASSNTGAIQYFGAGTRLSVL.

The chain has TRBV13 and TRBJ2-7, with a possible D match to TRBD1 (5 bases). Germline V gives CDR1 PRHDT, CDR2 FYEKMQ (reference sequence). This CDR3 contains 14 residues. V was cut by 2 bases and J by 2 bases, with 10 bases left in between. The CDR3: CASSLRQFAYEQYF. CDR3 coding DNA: TGTGCCAGCAGCTTAAGACAGTTCGCCTACGAGCAGTACTTC.

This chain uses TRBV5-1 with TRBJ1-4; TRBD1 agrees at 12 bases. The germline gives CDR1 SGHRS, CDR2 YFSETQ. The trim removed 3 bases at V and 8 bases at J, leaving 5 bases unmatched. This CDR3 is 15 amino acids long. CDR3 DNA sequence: TGCGCCAGCAGCTCATCCGGGACAGGGGGCGAAAAACTGTTTTTT. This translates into CASSSSGTGGEKLFF.

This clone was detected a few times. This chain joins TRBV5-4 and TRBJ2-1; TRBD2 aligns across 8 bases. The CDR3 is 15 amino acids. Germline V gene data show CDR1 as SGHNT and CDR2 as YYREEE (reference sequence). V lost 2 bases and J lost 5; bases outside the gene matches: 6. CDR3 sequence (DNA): TGTGCCAGCAGCTTACCCGGGACTAGACACAATGAGCAGTTCTTC. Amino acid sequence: CASSLPGTRHNEQFF.

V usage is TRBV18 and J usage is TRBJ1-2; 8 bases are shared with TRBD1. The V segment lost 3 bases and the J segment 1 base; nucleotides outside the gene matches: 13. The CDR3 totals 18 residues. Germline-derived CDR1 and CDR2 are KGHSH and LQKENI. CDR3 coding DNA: TGTGCCAGCTCACCCAAGGGGACAGGCCGAGGCGATAACTATGGCTACACCTTC. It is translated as CASSPKGTGRGDNYGYTF.

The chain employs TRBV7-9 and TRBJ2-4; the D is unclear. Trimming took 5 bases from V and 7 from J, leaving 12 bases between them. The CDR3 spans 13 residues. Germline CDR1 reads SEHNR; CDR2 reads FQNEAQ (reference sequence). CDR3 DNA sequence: TGTGCCAGCAGCCCTGACTTAGGTAACATTCAGTACTTC. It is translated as CASSPDLGNIQYF.

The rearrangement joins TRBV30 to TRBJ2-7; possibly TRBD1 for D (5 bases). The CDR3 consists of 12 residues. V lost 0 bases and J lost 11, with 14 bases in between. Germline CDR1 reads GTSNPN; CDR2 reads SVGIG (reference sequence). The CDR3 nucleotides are TGTGCCTGGAGTGTACCGCCCAGGGCGAAGTACTTC. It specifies CAWSVPPRAKYF.

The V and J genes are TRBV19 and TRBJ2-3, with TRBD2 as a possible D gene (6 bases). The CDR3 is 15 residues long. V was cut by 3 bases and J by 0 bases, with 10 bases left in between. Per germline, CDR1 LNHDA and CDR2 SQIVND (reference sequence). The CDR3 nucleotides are TGTGCCAGTAGTATTGTAGCGGATAGCACAGATACGCAGTATTTT. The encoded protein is CASSIVADSTDTQYF.

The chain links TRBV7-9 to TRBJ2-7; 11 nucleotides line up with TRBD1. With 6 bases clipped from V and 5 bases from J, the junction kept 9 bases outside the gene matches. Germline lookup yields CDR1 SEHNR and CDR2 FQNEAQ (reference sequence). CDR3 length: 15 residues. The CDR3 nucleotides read TGTGCCAGCAGGCCGGACAGGGGGCTTCGAAACGAGCAGTACTTC. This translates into CASRPDRGLRNEQYF.

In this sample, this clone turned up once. This CDR3 reads CASSPSANLNTGELFF. As DNA, the CDR3 is TGTGCCAGCTCACCGTCCGCCAACCTAAACACCGGGGAGCTGTTTTTT. The rearrangement uses TRBV18 and TRBJ2-2; no definite D call. The CDR3 sequence is 16 residues long. V dropped 3 bases and J dropped 2 bases, with 13 bases sitting between them. Germline CDR1 reads KGHSH; CDR2 reads LQKENI.

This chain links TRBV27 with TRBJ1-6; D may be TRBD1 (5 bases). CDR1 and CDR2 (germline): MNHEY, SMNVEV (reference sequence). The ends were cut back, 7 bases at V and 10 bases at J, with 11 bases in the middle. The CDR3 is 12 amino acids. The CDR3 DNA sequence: TGTGCCAGCACGGGGGGTGCATCACCCCTCCACTTT. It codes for CASTGGASPLHF.

The CDR3 DNA reads TGTGCCAGTAGTATAGGGACAGCAATCACAGATACGCAGTATTTT. It specifies CASSIGTAITDTQYF. The rearrangement uses TRBV19 and TRBJ2-3; TRBD1 might be the D (6 bases). This CDR3 is 15 amino acids long. In germline, CDR1 is LNHDA, CDR2 SQIVND (reference sequence). V was trimmed by 1 base and J by 2 bases, leaving 10 bases between them. The full variable domain, its missing parts supplied by reference TRBV19 and TRBJ2-3, is DGGITQSPKYLFRKEGQNVTLSCEQNLNHDAMYWYRQDPGQGLRLIYYSQIVNDFQKGDIAEGYSVSREKKESFPLTVTSAQKNPTAFYLCASSIGTAITDTQYFGPGTRLTVL.

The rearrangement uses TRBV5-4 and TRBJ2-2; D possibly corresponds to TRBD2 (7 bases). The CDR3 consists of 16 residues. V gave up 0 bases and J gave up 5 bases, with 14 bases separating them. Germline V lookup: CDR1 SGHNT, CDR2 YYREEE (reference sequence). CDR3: CASSLGGGARTGELFF. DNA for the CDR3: TGTGCCAGCAGCTTGGGAGGGGGGGCGAGGACCGGGGAGCTGTTTTTT.

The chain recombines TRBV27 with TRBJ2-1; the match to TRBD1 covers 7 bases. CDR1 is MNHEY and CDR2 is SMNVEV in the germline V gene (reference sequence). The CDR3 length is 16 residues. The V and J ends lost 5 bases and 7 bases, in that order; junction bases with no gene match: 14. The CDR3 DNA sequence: TGTGCCAGCAGTACATCTCGTAGGGGGCTAGCAAATGAGCAGTTCTTC. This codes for CASSTSRRGLANEQFF.

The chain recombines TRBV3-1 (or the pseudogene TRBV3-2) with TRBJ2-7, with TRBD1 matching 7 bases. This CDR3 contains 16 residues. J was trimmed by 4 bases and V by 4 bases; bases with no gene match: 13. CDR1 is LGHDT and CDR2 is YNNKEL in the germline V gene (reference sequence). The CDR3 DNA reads TGTGCCAGCAGCCGGAAGACAGGGTGGGTATGGTACGAGCAGTACTTC. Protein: CASSRKTGWVWYEQYF.

CDR3 sequence (DNA): TGTGCCAGCAGCTACCCCACACAAAGCGGGGGAGATACGCAGTATTTT. Amino acid sequence: CASSYPTQSGGDTQYF. J is TRBJ2-3 and V is TRBV7-9, with 8 bases matching TRBD2. The CDR3 loop spans 16 amino acids. V lost 4 bases to trimming and J lost 5 bases; unmatched junction nucleotides: 11. The germline V gene has CDR1 SEHNR and CDR2 FQNEAQ (reference sequence).

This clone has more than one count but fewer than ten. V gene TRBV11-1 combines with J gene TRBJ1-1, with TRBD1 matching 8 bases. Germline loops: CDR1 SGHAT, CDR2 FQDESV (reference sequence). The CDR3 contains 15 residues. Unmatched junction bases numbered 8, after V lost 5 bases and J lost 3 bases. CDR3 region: CASSKPGGADTEAFF. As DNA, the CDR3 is TGTGCCAGCAGCAAACCAGGGGGCGCCGACACTGAAGCTTTCTTT.

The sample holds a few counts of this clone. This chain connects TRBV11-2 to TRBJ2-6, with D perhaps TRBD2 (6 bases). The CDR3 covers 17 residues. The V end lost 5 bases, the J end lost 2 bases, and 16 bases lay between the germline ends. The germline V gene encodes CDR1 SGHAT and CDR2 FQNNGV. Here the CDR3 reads CASSPQGGAAGANVLTF. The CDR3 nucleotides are TGTGCCAGCAGCCCGCAGGGCGGGGCCGCTGGGGCCAACGTCCTGACTTTC. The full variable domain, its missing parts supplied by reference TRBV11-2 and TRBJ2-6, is EAGVAQSPRYKIIEKRQSVAFWCNPISGHATLYWYQQILGQGPKLLIQFQNNGVVDDSQLPKDRFSAERLKGVDSTLKIQPAKLEDSAVYLCASSPQGGAAGANVLTFGAGSRLTVL.

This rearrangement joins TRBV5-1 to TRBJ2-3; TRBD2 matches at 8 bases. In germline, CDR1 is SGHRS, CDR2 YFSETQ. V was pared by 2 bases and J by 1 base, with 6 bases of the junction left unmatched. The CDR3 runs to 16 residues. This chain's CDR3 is CASSFYGRAGTDTQYF. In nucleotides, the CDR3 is TGCGCCAGCAGCTTTTACGGGAGGGCCGGCACAGATACGCAGTATTTT.

CDR3 nucleotides: TGTGCCAGTAGTATTAAGAGGAGGGAGACCCAGTACTTC. Translated, it gives CASSIKRRETQYF. The chain joins TRBV19 to TRBJ2-5; D possibly corresponds to TRBD2 (5 bases). CDR1 is LNHDA, CDR2 SQIVND, per germline (reference sequence). V was pared by 3 bases and J by 5 bases, with 10 bases between. CDR3 length: 13 amino acids.

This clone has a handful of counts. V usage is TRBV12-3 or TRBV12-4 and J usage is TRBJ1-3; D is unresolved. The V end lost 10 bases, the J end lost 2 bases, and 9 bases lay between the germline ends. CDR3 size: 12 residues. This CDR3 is CATRRAGNTIYF. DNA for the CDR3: TGTGCCACTCGGAGGGCTGGAAACACCATATATTTT.

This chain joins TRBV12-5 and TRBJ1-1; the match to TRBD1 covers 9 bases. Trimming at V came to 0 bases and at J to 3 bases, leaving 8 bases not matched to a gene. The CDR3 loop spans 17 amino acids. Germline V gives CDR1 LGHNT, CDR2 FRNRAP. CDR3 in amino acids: CASGLVGLQGADTEAFF. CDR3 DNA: TGTGCTAGTGGTTTGGTAGGACTACAGGGGGCGGACACTGAAGCTTTCTTT.

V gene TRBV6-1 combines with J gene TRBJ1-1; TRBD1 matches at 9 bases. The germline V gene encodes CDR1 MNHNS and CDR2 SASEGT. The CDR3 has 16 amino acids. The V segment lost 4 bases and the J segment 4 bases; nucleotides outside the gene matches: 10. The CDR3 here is CASSVNRGRLSTEAFF. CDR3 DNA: TGTGCCAGCAGTGTAAACAGGGGGCGCTTGAGCACTGAAGCTTTCTTT.

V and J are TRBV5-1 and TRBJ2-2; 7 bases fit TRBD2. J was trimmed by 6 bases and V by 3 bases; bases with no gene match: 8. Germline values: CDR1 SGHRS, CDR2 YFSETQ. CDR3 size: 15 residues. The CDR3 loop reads CASSWIAGGSGELFF. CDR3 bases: TGCGCCAGCAGCTGGATAGCGGGTGGATCCGGGGAGCTGTTTTTT.

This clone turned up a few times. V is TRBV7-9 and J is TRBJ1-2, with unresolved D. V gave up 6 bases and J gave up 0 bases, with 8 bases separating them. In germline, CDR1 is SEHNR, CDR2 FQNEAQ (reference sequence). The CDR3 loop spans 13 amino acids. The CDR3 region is CASSHDSNYGYTF. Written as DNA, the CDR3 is TGTGCCAGCAGTCACGACTCTAACTATGGCTACACCTTC.

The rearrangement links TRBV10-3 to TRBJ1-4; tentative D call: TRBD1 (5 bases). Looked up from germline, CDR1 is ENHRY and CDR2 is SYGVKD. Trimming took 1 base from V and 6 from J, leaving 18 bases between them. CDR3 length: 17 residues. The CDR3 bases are TGTGCCATCAGTGAGTGGTATAACAGCCCGGGGGATGAAAAACTGTTTTTT. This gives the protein CAISEWYNSPGDEKLFF.

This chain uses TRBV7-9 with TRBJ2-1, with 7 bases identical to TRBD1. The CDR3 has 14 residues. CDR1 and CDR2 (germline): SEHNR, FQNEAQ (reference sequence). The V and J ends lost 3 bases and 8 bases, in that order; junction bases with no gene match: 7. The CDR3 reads CASSFRQGGDEQFF. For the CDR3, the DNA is TGTGCCAGCAGCTTTAGACAGGGCGGCGATGAGCAGTTCTTC.

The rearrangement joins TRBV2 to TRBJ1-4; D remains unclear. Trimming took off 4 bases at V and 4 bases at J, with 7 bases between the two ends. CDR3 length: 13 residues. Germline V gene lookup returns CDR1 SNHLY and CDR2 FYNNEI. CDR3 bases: TGTGCCAGCAGTGGTGAGGTTAATGAAAAACTGTTTTTT. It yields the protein CASSGEVNEKLFF. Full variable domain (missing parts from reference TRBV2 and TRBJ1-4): EPEVTQTPSHQVTQMGQEVILRCVPISNHLYFYWYRQILGQKVEFLVSFYNNEISEKSEIFDDQFSVERPDGSNFTLKIRSTKLEDSAMYFCASSGEVNEKLFFGSGTQLSVL.

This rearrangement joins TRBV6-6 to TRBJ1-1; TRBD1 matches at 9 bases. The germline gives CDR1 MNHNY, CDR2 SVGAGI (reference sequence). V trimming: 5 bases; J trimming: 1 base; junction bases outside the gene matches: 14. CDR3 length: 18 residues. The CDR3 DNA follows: TGTGCCAGCAGTCCTACCGGGACAGGGATCTTCGCGAACACTGAAGCTTTCTTT. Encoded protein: CASSPTGTGIFANTEAFF.